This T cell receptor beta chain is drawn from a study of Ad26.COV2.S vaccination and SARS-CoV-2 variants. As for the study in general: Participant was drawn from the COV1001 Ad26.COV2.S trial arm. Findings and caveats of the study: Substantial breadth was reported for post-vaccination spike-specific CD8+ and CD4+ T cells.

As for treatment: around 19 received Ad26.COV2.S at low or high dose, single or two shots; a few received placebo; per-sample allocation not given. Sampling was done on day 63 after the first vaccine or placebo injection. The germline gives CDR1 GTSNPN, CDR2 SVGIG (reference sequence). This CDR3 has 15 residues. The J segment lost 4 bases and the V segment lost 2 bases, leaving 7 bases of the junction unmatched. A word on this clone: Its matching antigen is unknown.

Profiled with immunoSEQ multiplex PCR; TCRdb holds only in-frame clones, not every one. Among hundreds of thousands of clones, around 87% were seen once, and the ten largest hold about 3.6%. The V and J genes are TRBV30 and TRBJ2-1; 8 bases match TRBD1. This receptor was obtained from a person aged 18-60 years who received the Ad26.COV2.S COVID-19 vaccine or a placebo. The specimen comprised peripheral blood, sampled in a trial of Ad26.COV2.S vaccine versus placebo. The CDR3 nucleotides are TGTGCCTGGAGTTCCGGGACAGGTCCTTACAATGAGCAGTTCTTC. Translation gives CAWSSGTGPYNEQFF.